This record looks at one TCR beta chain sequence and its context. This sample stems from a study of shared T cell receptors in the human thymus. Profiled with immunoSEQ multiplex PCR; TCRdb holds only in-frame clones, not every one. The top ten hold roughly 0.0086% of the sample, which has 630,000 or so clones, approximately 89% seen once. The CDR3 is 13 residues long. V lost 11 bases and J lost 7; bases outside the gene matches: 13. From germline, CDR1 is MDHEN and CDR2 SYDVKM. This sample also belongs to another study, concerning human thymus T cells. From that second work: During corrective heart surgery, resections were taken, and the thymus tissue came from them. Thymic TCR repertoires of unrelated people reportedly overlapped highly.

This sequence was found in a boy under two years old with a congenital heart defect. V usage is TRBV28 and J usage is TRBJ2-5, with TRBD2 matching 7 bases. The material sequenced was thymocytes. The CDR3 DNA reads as TGTGCCGTCGGACTAGTTGGGGTGGGGACCCAGTACTTC. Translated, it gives CAVGLVGVGTQYF. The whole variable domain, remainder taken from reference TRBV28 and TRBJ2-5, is DVKVTQSSRYLVKRTGEKVFLECVQDMDHENMFWYRQDPGLGLRLIYFSYDVKMKEKGDIPEGYSVSREKKERFSLILESASTNQTSMYLCAVGLVGVGTQYFGPGTRLLVL.